These T cell receptor beta chains were read from a single sample in a study of cytomegalovirus exposure and HLA in healthy donors. Method: immunoSEQ multiplex PCR; TCRdb's copy keeps in-frame clones and lacks some. This sample has about 150,000 clones, with about 73% found just once. Source material: PBMCs. These receptors were taken from a woman in her fifties or sixties in good health and CMV-seropositive. CDR3s include the opening cysteine and the closing phenylalanine or tryptophan. Only some rows state a clone size, as once, few, many or a class for expanded clones.

v_call	clone_size	j_call	cdr3_aa
TRBV11-3	few	TRBJ2-2	CASSWTANTGELFF
TRBV7-3	NA	TRBJ1-1	CASSSMGQGAQAFF
TRBV6-1	NA	TRBJ2-7	CASSVTGTSSYEQYF
TRBV21-1	few	TRBJ2-5	CASSTERGSFQETQYF
TRBV18	once	TRBJ2-3	CASSPGAGRTDTQYF
TRBV15	once	TRBJ1-2	CATSRDLLGQKPANYGYTF
TRBV7-3	NA	TRBJ2-7	CASSSGTGVQYF
TRBV9	NA	NA	CASSPGTSNYEQYF
TRBV5-1	once	TRBJ2-7	CASRTDRDEQYF
TRBV7-2	NA	TRBJ2-3	CASSRQVSSTDTQYF
TRBV2	NA	TRBJ2-7	CASSDEEGWGELTSGGHPYEQYF
TRBV7-6	NA	TRBJ2-1	CASSSLPRVSYNEQFF
TRBV10-1	NA	TRBJ2-3	CASSESPAGGADTQYF
TRBV19	few	TRBJ2-5	CASSMERGGQETQYF
TRBV27	NA	TRBJ2-7	CASSGGYGTASSYEQYF
TRBV27	few	TRBJ2-3	CASRGTGGTDTQYF
TRBV12-5	NA	TRBJ1-5	CASGLVWEGEQPQHF
TRBV5-1	few	TRBJ2-7	CASSLESGVGEQYF
TRBV5-4	NA	TRBJ1-1	CASSFTGGTEAFF
TRBV30	NA	TRBJ2-7	CAWTYRGVEQYF